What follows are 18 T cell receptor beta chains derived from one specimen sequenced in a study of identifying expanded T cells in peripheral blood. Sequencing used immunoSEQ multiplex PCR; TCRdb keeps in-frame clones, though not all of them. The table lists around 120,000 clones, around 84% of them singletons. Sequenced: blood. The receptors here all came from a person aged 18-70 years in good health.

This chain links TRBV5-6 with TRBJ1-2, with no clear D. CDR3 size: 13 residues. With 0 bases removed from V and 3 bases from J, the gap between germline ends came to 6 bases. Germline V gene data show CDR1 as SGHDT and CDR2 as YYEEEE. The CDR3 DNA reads TGTGCCAGCAGCTTGGCGGGCTACTATGGCTACACCTTC. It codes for CASSLAGYYGYTF.

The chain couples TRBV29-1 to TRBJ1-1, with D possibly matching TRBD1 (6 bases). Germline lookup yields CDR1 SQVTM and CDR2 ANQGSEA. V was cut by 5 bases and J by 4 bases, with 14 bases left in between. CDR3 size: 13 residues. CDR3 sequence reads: CSVMQGRGTEAFF. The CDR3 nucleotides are TGCAGCGTTATGCAGGGGAGGGGCACTGAAGCTTTCTTT.

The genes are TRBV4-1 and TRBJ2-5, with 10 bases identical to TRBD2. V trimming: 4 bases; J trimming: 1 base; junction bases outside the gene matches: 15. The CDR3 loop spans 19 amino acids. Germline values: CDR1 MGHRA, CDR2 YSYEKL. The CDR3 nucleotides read TGCGCCAGCAGCCTAACCCCAGCCTCTAGCGGGGGCATCCAAGAGACCCAGTACTTC. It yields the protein CASSLTPASSGGIQETQYF.

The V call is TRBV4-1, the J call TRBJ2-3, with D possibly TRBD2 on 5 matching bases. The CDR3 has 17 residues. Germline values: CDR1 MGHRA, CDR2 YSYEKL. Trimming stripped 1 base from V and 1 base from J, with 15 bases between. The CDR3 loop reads CASSQVQAAYRTDTQYF. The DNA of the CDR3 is TGCGCCAGCAGCCAAGTGCAAGCGGCTTACCGCACAGATACGCAGTATTTT.

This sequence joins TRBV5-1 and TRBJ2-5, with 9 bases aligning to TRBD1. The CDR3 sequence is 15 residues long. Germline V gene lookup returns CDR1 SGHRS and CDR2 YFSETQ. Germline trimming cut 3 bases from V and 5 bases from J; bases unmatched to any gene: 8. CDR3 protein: CASSWSTGGAETQYF. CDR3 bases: TGCGCCAGCAGCTGGTCTACAGGGGGCGCGGAGACCCAGTACTTC.

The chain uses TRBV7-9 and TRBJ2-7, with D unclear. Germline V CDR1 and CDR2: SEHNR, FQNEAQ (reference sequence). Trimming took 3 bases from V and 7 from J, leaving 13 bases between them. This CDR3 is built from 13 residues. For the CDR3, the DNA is TGTGCCAGCAGCTTTATGTCACTGGGAGAGCAGTACTTC. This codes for CASSFMSLGEQYF.

This CDR3 is CASSFEEPASTDTQYF. DNA for the CDR3: TGCGCCAGCAGCTTCGAGGAACCAGCTAGCACAGATACGCAGTATTTT. The chain links TRBV5-1 to TRBJ2-3; D is ambiguous. Germline V gives CDR1 SGHRS, CDR2 YFSETQ. CDR3 length equals 16 residues. V lost 2 bases and J 0 bases, leaving 13 bases between the germline ends.

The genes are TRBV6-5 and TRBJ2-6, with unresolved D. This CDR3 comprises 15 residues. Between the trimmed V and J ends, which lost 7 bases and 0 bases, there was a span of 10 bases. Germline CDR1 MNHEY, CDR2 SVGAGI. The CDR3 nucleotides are TGTGCCAGCACCCCTACGTCCTCTGGGGCCAACGTCCTGACTTTC. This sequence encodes CASTPTSSGANVLTF.

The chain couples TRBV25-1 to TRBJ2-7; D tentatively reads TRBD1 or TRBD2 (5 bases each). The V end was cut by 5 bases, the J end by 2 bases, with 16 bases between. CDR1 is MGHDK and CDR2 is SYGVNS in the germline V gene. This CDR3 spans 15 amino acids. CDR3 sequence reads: CASSPGTVGTYEQYF. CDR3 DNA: TGTGCCAGCAGTCCTGGGACGGTGGGTACCTACGAGCAGTACTTC.

The CDR3 bases are TGTGCCACCAACTATGGGCTTCCCGGCGGGACTGAAGCTTTCTTT. It yields the protein CATNYGLPGGTEAFF. The chain links TRBV15 to TRBJ1-1; D is uncertain. The CDR3 spans 15 residues. From germline, CDR1 is LNHNV and CDR2 YYDKDF (reference sequence). The ends were cut back, 7 bases at V and 5 bases at J, with 20 bases in the middle.

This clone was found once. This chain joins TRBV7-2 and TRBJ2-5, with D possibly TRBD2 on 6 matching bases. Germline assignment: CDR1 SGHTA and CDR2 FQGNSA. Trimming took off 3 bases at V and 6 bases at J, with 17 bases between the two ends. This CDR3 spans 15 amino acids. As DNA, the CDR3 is TGTGCCAGCAGCTTTGATGGAGGGGCGAGGAAGACCCAGTACTTC. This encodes CASSFDGGARKTQYF.

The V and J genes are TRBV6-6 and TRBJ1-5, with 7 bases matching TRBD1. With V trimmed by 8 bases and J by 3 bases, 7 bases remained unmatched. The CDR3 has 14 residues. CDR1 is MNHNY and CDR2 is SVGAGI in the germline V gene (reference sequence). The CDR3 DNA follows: TGTGCCAGCCGCACAGGGGCGCACAATCAGCCCCAGCATTTT. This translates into CASRTGAHNQPQHF.

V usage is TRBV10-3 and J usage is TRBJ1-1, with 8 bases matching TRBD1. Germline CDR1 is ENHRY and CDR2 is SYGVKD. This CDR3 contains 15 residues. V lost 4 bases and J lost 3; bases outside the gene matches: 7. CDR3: CAISGAGTGYTEAFF. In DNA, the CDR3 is TGTGCCATCAGTGGGGCCGGGACAGGTTACACTGAAGCTTTCTTT.

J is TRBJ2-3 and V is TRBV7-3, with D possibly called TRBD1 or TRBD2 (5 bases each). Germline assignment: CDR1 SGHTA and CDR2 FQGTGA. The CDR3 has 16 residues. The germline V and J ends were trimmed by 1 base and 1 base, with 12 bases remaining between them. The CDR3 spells CASSLIGGLRTDTQYF. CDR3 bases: TGTGCCAGCAGCTTAATTGGGGGTTTGCGCACAGATACGCAGTATTTT.

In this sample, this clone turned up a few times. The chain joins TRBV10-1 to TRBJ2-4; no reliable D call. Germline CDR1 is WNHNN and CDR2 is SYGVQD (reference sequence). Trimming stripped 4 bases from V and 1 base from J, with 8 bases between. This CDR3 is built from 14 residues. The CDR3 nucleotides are TGCGCCAGCAGTGCTGGTACGGCCAAAAACATTCAGTACTTC. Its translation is CASSAGTAKNIQYF.

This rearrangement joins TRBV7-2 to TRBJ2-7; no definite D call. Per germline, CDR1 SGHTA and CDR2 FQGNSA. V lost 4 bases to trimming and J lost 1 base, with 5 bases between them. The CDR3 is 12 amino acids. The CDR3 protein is CASSSNSYEQYF. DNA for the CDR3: TGTGCCAGCAGCTCAAATTCCTACGAGCAGTACTTC.

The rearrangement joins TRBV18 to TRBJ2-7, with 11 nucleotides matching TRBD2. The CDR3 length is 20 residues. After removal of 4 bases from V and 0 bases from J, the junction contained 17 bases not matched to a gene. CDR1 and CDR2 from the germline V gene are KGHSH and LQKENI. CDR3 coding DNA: TGTGCCAGCTCACGAAATCCCCCCACTAGCGGGGGAGGTCCCTCCTACGAGCAGTACTTC. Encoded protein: CASSRNPPTSGGGPSYEQYF.

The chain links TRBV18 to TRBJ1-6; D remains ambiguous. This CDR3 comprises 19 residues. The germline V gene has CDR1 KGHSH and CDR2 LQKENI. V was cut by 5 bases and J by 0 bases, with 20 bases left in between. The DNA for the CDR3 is TGTGCCAGCTCATCACTCACTCGACGGCCGAGCTCCTATAATTCACCCCTCCACTTT. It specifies CASSSLTRRPSSYNSPLHF.